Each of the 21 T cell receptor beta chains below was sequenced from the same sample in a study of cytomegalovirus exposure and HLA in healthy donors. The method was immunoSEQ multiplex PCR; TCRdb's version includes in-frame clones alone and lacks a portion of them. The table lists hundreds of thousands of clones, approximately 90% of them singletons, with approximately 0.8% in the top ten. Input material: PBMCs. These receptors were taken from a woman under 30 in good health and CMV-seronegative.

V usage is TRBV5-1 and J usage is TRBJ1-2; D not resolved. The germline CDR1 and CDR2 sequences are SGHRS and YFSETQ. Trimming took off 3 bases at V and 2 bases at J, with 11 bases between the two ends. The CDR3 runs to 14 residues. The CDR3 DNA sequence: TGCGCCAGCAGCTATGTCGCAAGCAACTATGGCTACACCTTC. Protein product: CASSYVASNYGYTF.

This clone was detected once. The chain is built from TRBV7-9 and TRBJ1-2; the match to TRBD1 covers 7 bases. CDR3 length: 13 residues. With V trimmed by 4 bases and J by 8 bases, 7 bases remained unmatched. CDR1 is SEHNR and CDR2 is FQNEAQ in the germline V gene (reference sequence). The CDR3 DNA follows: TGTGCCAGCAGCTACACAGGGGCGCGAGGCTACACCTTC. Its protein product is CASSYTGARGYTF.

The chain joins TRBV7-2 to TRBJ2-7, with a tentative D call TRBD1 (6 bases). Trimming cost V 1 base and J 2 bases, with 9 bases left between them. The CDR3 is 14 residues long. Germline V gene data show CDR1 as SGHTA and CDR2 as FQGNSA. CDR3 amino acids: CASSLVGQPYEQYF. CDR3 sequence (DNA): TGTGCCAGCAGCTTAGTCGGACAGCCCTACGAGCAGTACTTC. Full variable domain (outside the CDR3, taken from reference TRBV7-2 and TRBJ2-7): GAGVSQSPSNKVTEKGKDVELRCDPISGHTALYWYRQSLGQGLEFLIYFQGNSAPDKSGLPSDRFSAERTGGSVSTLTIQRTQQEDSAVYLCASSLVGQPYEQYFGPGTRLTVT.

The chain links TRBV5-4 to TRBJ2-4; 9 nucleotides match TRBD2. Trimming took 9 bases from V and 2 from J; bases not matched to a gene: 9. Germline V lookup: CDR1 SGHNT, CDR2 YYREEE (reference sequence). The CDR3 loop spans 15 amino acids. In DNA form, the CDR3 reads TGTGCCACTCGGGAAGCGGGAGGAACCAAAAACATTCAGTACTTC. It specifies CATREAGGTKNIQYF.

The CDR3 DNA follows: TGCGCCAGCAGCTTGGTGGGGGCGGACTATGGCTACACCTTC. Its translation: CASSLVGADYGYTF. The chain links TRBV5-1 to TRBJ1-2; tentatively, D is TRBD1 (6 bases). The CDR3 spans 14 residues. Trimming shortened V by 0 bases and J by 3 bases, and 9 bases separated the two germline ends. Looked up from germline, CDR1 is SGHRS and CDR2 is YFSETQ.

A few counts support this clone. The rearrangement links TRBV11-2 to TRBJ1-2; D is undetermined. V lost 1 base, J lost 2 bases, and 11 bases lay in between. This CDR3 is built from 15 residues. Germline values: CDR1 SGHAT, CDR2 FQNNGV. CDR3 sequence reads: CASSLGLGSNYGYTF. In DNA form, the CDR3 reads TGTGCCAGCAGCTTAGGATTGGGCAGCAACTATGGCTACACCTTC.

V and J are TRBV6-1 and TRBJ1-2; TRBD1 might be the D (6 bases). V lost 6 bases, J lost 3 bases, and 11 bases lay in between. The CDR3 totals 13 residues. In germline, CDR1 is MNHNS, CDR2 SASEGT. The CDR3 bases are TGTGCCAGCAGAGCGGACAGCTACTATGGCTACACCTTC. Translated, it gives CASRADSYYGYTF.

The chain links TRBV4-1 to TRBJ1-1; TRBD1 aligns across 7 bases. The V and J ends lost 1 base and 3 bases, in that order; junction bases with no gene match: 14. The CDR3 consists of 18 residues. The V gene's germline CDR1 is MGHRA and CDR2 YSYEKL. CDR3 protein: CASSQVRETGSVDTEAFF. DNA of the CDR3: TGCGCCAGCAGCCAAGTTAGAGAGACAGGGTCGGTAGACACTGAAGCTTTCTTT.

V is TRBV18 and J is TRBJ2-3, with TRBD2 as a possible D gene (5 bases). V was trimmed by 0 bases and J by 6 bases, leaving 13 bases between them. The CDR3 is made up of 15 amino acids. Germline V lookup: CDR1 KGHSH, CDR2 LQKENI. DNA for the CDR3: TGTGCCAGCTCACCACCGTCCACTAGAGGGGATACGCAGTATTTT. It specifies CASSPPSTRGDTQYF.

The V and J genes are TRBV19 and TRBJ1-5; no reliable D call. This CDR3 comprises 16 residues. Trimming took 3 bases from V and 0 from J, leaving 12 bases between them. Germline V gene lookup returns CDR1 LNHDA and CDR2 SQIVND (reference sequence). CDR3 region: CASSMGRDYSNQPQHF. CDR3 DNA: TGTGCCAGTAGTATGGGCCGAGATTATAGCAATCAGCCCCAGCATTTT. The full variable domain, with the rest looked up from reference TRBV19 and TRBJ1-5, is DGGITQSPKYLFRKEGQNVTLSCEQNLNHDAMYWYRQDPGQGLRLIYYSQIVNDFQKGDIAEGYSVSREKKESFPLTVTSAQKNPTAFYLCASSMGRDYSNQPQHFGDGTRLSIL.

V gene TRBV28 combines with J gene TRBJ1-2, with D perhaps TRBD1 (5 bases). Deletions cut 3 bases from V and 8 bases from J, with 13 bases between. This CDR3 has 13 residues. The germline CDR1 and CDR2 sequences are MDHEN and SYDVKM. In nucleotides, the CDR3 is TGTGCCAGCAGTTTGGGGGGTTTGAAGGGCTACACCTTC. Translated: CASSLGGLKGYTF.

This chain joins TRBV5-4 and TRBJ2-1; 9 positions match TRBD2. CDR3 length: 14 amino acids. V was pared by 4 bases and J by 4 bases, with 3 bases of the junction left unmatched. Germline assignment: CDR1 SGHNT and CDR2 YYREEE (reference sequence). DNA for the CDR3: TGTGCCAGCAGCAATAGCGGGGGATACAATGAGCAGTTCTTC. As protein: CASSNSGGYNEQFF.

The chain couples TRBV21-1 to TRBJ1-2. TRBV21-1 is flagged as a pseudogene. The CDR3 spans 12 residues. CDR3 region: CASSKGGFGYTF. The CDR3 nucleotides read TGTGCCAGCAGCAAAGGAGGGTTTGGCTACACCTTC.

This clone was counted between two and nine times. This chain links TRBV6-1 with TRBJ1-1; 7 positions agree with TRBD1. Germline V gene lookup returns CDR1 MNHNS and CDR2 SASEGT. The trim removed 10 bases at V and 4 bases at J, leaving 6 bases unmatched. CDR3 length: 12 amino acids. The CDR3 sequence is CAITTGVTEAFF. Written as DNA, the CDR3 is TGTGCCATAACAACAGGGGTCACTGAAGCTTTCTTT.

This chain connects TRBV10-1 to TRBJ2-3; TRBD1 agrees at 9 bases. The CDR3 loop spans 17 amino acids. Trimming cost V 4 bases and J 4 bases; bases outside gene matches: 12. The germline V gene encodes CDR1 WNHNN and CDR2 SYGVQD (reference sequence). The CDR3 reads CASSAWTGVTGPDTQYF. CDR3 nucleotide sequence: TGCGCCAGCAGTGCATGGACAGGGGTCACCGGACCAGATACGCAGTATTTT.

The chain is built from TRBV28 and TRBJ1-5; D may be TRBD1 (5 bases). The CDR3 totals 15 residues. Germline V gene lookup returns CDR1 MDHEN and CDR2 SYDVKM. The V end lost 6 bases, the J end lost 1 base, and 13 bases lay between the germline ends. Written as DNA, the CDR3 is TGTGCCAGCAGGCCAGGGTTGGGAAGCAATCAGCCCCAGCATTTT. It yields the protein CASRPGLGSNQPQHF. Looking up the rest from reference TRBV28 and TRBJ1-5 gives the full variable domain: DVKVTQSSRYLVKRTGEKVFLECVQDMDHENMFWYRQDPGLGLRLIYFSYDVKMKEKGDIPEGYSVSREKKERFSLILESASTNQTSMYLCASRPGLGSNQPQHFGDGTRLSIL.

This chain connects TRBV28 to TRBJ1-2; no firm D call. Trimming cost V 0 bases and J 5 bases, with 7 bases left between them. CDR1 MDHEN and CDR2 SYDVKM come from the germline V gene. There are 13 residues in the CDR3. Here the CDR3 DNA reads TGTGCCAGCAGTTTATGGCGGAATTATGGCTACACCTTC. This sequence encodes CASSLWRNYGYTF.

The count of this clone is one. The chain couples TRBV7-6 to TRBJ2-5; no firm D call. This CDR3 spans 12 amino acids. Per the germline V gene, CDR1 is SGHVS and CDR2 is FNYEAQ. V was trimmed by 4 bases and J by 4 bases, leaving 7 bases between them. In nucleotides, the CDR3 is TGTGCCAGCAGCTCCCAGGTAGAGACCCAGTACTTC. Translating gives CASSSQVETQYF.

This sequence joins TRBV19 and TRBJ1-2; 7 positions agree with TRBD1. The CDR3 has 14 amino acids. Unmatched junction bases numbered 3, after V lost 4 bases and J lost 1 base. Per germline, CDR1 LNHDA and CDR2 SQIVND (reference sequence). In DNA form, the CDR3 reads TGTGCCAGTAGTAACAGACAGGGTAACTATGGCTACACCTTC. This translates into CASSNRQGNYGYTF.

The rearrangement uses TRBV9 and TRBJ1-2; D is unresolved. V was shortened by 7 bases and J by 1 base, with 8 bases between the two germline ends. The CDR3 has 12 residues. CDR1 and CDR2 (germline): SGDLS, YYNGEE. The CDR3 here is CASLGYNYGYTF. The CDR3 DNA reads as TGTGCCAGCCTGGGCTATAACTATGGCTACACCTTC.

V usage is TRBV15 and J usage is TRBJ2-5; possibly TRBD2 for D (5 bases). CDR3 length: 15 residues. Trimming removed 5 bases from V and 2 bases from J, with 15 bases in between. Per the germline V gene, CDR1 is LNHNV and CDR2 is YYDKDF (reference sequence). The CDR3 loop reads CATSSHRADQETQYF. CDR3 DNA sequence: TGTGCCACCAGCTCCCACAGAGCGGATCAAGAGACCCAGTACTTC.